This T cell receptor beta chain was captured in a study of blood T cell repertoires in COVID-19 (dated by TCRdb to between 2020 and 2021). Looking at the study overall: Collaborator samples came from the United States, Italy and Spain and covered acute and convalescent phases of COVID-19. Where HLA class I and class II types were available, the types were taken from metadata supplied by the sample provider, not from assay-based typing. The repertoires were made available in a free public database intended to serve as a resource for research on the immune response to SARS-CoV-2. The sample metadata nearly always contained a de-identified subject ID, COVID-19 status, age in years and sex. Deeply sampled blood TCRbeta repertoires from subjects exposed to, actively infected with, or recovered from COVID-19 were included in the dataset. The material from the prospective study consisted of cDNA or gDNA derived from T cells, B-cell-depleted T cells, or PBMCs. The samples were drawn from two sources: the first 160 participants of the ongoing ImmuneRACE study, and 1,200 or so subjects contributed by 6 global collaborators.

The immunoSEQ Assay, a bias-controlled multiplex PCR, was used to amplify TCRbeta CDR3 regions from genomic DNA. Under the source paper's analysis protocol: The number of nucleated cells in each sample was estimated by amplification of reference gene primers within the assay. Sequence reads were collapsed and filtered to measure the absolute abundance of every unique TCRbeta CDR3 rearrangement. For each sample, productive Simpson clonality was calculated by taking the square root of Simpson's diversity index across productive rearrangements. Not all clones reach the TCRdb copy of this immuneACCESS table, which keeps in-frame sequences only. Checked studies attribute under half of the gap to unresolved V genes and leave the rest unexplained. V, J and clone size derive from that table, while D and trimming were established from the DNA sequence. The sample table lists about 210,000 clones, about 81% of them with a count of one. Together, the top ten hold roughly 8.7% of the sample.

Measured from the cysteine to the phenylalanine, the CDR3 is 17 residues long. The entry retains the CDR3 DNA only, 51 bases that are in frame from base 1. V and J are trimmed by 0 bases and 10 bases, and the gene matches miss 14 bases of the junction. CDR1 and CDR2, looked up from the germline V gene, are MGHRA and YSYEKL. In the prospective study, participants were roughly 18 to 100 years old, resided in fewer than 25 geographic areas of the United States, and were enrolled through a virtual design. In the prospective study, cohorts were assigned on the basis of participant-reported clinical history obtained from a screening survey and a study questionnaire. Recovered participants in ImmuneRACE Cohort 3 were defined by two consecutive negative NP/OP PCR tests, clearance by a healthcare professional, or resolution of symptoms. In the prospective study, mobile phlebotomists collected whole blood, serum and a nasopharyngeal or oropharyngeal swab from each participant. Participants in the prospective study had the option to provide additional blood draws and questionnaires over a 2-month period. Before DNA extraction, prospective study blood samples were shipped either frozen or at room temperature.

Overall study outcomes, separate from this receptor: Clinical and demographic metadata were provided uncurated, with the amount varying by source and participant.

This clone was counted a few times. Its specific antigen is unknown. Per-nucleotide qualities are absent, and no much larger clonotype sits a single base away. Source material: PBMCs or T cells enriched from blood (not recorded which). The rearrangement joined TRBV4-1 to TRBJ2-7, with 11 middle bases fitting TRBD2. This receptor was obtained from a man in his forties who had recovered from COVID-19. The DNA is TGCGCCAGCAGCCAAGAAGCCCCCCTAGCGGGAGGTAGGGAACAGTACTTC. The translation is CASSQEAPLAGGREQYF.